A single T cell receptor beta chain is shown here with its context. CDR1 and CDR2 from the germline V gene are LNHDA and SQIVND (reference sequence). There are 14 residues in the CDR3. Only the protein is available. Method: immunoSEQ multiplex PCR; TCRdb's copy keeps in-frame clones and lacks some. The sample holds roughly 9,900 clones. The sample originates from a study of synovial regulatory T cells in juvenile arthritis. The chain is built from TRBV19 and TRBJ1-5. This TCR derives from a donor between 2 and 29 years old with juvenile idiopathic arthritis. Input material: Treg cells from blood. Subset: remaining (HLA-DR-negative) circulating blood Treg cells. The CDR3 sequence: CASSQTNSNQPQHF. Combining the CDR3 with reference TRBV19 and TRBJ1-5 gives the whole variable domain DGGITQSPKYLFRKEGQNVTLSCEQNLNHDAMYWYRQDPGQGLRLIYYSQIVNDFQKGDIAEGYSVSREKKESFPLTVTSAQKNPTAFYLCASSQTNSNQPQHFGDGTRLSIL.